One and the same sample provided the 17 T cell receptor beta chains below, sequenced in a study of T cell changes during pregnancy in multiple sclerosis. Sequenced by immunoSEQ multiplex PCR; TCRdb stores in-frame clones only, minus some. The table has fewer than 50,000 clones, 90% seen once. Sequenced here: peripheral blood, sampled in the second trimester of pregnancy. The receptors were sampled from a female donor in good health, enrolled as a control in a pregnancy study.

The gene calls are TRBV2 and TRBJ1-2; 8 positions match TRBD1. The length of the CDR3 is 15 residues. Per germline, CDR1 SNHLY and CDR2 FYNNEI. Trimming at V came to 0 bases and at J to 5 bases, leaving 5 bases not matched to a gene. CDR3 DNA: TGTGCCAGCAGTGAAGCGACAGGGGTTTATTATGGCTACACCTTC. Protein sequence: CASSEATGVYYGYTF.

The rearrangement uses TRBV5-4 and TRBJ2-2, with D possibly being TRBD1 (6 bases). Trimming cost V 0 bases and J 6 bases, with 12 bases left between them. Germline CDR1 reads SGHNT; CDR2 reads YYREEE (reference sequence). CDR3 length: 15 residues. DNA for the CDR3: TGTGCCAGCAGCTTGGGGGGGCGAGGGGCCGGGGAGCTGTTTTTT. Protein: CASSLGGRGAGELFF.

This rearrangement joins TRBV27 to TRBJ1-2, with 9 bases aligning to TRBD1. The CDR3 length is 16 residues. From germline, CDR1 is MNHEY and CDR2 SMNVEV (reference sequence). The trim removed 7 bases at V and 0 bases at J, leaving 9 bases unmatched. CDR3 DNA sequence: TGTGCCAGCAACCTACAGGGGGCCAACTCTAACTATGGCTACACCTTC. Translation gives CASNLQGANSNYGYTF.

V is TRBV18 and J is TRBJ1-4, with D unclear. The germline gives CDR1 KGHSH, CDR2 LQKENI. V was trimmed by 4 bases and J by 1 base, leaving 10 bases between them. The CDR3 loop spans 15 amino acids. The CDR3 protein is CASSRMPGTNEKLFF. CDR3 coding DNA: TGTGCCAGCTCACGGATGCCGGGAACTAATGAAAAACTGTTTTTT.

The chain recombines TRBV5-4 with TRBJ1-2; no clear D. This CDR3 has 15 residues. Trimming removed 0 bases at V and 10 bases at J, with 19 bases between. Germline V gives CDR1 SGHNT, CDR2 YYREEE (reference sequence). The CDR3 is CASSLARSAVSDYTF. The CDR3 DNA follows: TGTGCCAGCAGCTTGGCTAGGTCGGCAGTCAGTGACTACACCTTC. The variable domain in full, completed from reference TRBV5-4 and TRBJ1-2, reads ETGVTQSPTHLIKTRGQQVTLRCSSQSGHNTVSWYQQALGQGPQFIFQYYREEENGRGNFPPRFSGLQFPNYSSELNVNALELDDSALYLCASSLARSAVSDYTFGSGTRLTVV.

This rearrangement joins TRBV5-4 to TRBJ2-1, with 10 bases fitting TRBD2. V shed 3 bases and J 3 bases; nucleotides not matched to a gene: 6. The CDR3 extends over 16 amino acids. Germline CDR1 reads SGHNT; CDR2 reads YYREEE (reference sequence). CDR3 coding DNA: TGTGCCAGCAGCTCCCGAGCGGGAGGGGTCTACAATGAGCAGTTCTTC. This gives the protein CASSSRAGGVYNEQFF.

Note on this clone: One junction end does not reproduce the germline sequence, and a read error may be involved. The V call is TRBV7-9, the J call TRBJ2-1, with 7 bases lining up with TRBD2. This CDR3 is 13 amino acids long. Germline V gene lookup returns CDR1 SEHNR and CDR2 FQNEAQ (reference sequence). CDR3 nucleotides: TGTGCCAGCAGCCCCGGACTAGATAATGAACAGTTCTTC. This encodes CASSPGLDNEQFF.

V is TRBV19 and J is TRBJ2-7, with D tentatively TRBD1 (5 bases). Germline-derived CDR1 and CDR2 are LNHDA and SQIVND (reference sequence). V shed 10 bases and J shed 1 base, with 8 bases lying between them. This CDR3 spans 11 amino acids. The CDR3 DNA follows: TGTGCCAAGACAGCTTCCTACGAGCAGTACTTC. Protein product: CAKTASYEQYF.

This clone is a singleton in its sample. The chain has TRBV19 and TRBJ2-2; 10 nucleotides agree with TRBD1. Per germline, CDR1 LNHDA and CDR2 SQIVND (reference sequence). This CDR3 contains 17 residues. The V gene end was trimmed by 0 bases and the J gene end by 7 bases; junction bases not matched to a gene: 8. In DNA form, the CDR3 reads TGTGCCAGTAGTATAGAGTTTTGGGACAGGGGCCGCGGGGAGCTGTTTTTT. Amino acid sequence: CASSIEFWDRGRGELFF.

The chain carries TRBV13 and TRBJ1-5; D might be TRBD1 (6 bases). Trimming took off 0 bases at V and 5 bases at J, with 11 bases between the two ends. The length of the CDR3 is 15 residues. The germline V gene has CDR1 PRHDT and CDR2 FYEKMQ (reference sequence). CDR3 sequence reads: CASSLGSGGDQPQHF. The CDR3 nucleotides read TGTGCCAGCAGCTTAGGCTCGGGGGGCGATCAGCCCCAGCATTTT. Using reference TRBV13 and TRBJ1-5 for the parts outside the CDR3, the full variable domain is AAGVIQSPRHLIKEKRETATLKCYPIPRHDTVYWYQQGPGQDPQFLISFYEKMQSDKGSIPDRFSAQQFSDYHSELNMSSLELGDSALYFCASSLGSGGDQPQHFGDGTRLSIL.

The chain combines TRBV6-6 with TRBJ2-1, with 7 nucleotides matching TRBD2. Germline CDR1 MNHNY, CDR2 SVGAGI (reference sequence). Germline trimming cut 6 bases from V and 0 bases from J; bases unmatched to any gene: 8. This CDR3 spans 16 amino acids. CDR3 nucleotides: TGTGCCAGCAGGACCCCCGGGGGGACCTCCTACAATGAGCAGTTCTTC. Translating gives CASRTPGGTSYNEQFF.

CDR3 sequence (DNA): TGCGCCAGCAGCTTGATTTCGGGGAGCTCCTACAATGAGCAGTTCTTC. This codes for CASSLISGSSYNEQFF. V gene TRBV5-1 combines with J gene TRBJ2-1, with D possibly TRBD2 on 5 matching bases. This CDR3 is built from 16 residues. V lost 1 base to trimming and J lost 0 bases, with 11 bases between them. Germline V lookup: CDR1 SGHRS, CDR2 YFSETQ.

The chain carries TRBV6-5 and TRBJ1-2; 7 nucleotides match TRBD1. The junction had 3 bases not matched to a gene; V was cut back by 0 bases and J by 2 bases. The CDR3 is 15 amino acids. The germline V gene encodes CDR1 MNHEY and CDR2 SVGAGI. Here the CDR3 DNA reads TGTGCCAGCAGTTACTCGCAGGGGGTAAACTATGGCTACACCTTC. This sequence encodes CASSYSQGVNYGYTF.

V usage is TRBV29-1 and J usage is TRBJ2-2; D unresolved. The germline V gene has CDR1 SQVTM and CDR2 ANQGSEA. Trimming took off 7 bases at V and 4 bases at J, with 7 bases between the two ends. This CDR3 is 11 amino acids long. In nucleotides, the CDR3 is TGCAGCGGGCACGTCACCGGGGAGCTGTTTTTT. It codes for CSGHVTGELFF.

J is TRBJ2-2 and V is TRBV30; unclear D gene. V dropped 2 bases and J dropped 7 bases, with 11 bases sitting between them. Germline V gene lookup returns CDR1 GTSNPN and CDR2 SVGIG (reference sequence). This CDR3 has 13 residues. CDR3 bases: TGTGCCTGGAGTCCCGATGCGGACGGGGAGCTGTTTTTT. Residues: CAWSPDADGELFF.

The chain recombines TRBV5-4 with TRBJ2-5, with 9 bases lining up with TRBD2. V lost 2 bases and J lost 4; bases outside the gene matches: 6. Per the germline V gene, CDR1 is SGHNT and CDR2 is YYREEE (reference sequence). The CDR3 loop spans 15 amino acids. CDR3 sequence: CASSLGTSQGETQYF. The CDR3 DNA sequence: TGTGCCAGCAGCTTAGGGACTAGCCAAGGAGAGACCCAGTACTTC.

The chain uses TRBV6-5 and TRBJ2-7, with 9 bases identical to TRBD1. The CDR3 has 15 amino acids. CDR1 is MNHEY and CDR2 is SVGAGI in the germline V gene. With V trimmed by 0 bases and J by 7 bases, 7 bases remained unmatched. The CDR3 DNA reads TGTGCCAGCAGTTACTCGGACAGGGGAAGTGGGGAGCAGTACTTC. It codes for CASSYSDRGSGEQYF.